The 15 T cell receptor beta chains below all came from one sample that was sequenced in a study of cytomegalovirus exposure and HLA in healthy donors. PCR primers comprised 60 Vbeta and 13 Jbeta primers. Only in-frame clones appear in the TCRdb table, and some are missing; sequencing was by immunoSEQ multiplex PCR. The table shows about 130,000 clones, with 8% to 11% occurring only once. The specimen was PBMCs. Receptors originate from a young woman in good health and CMV-seropositive.

In this sample, this clone turned up a few times. The rearrangement links TRBV6-1 to TRBJ2-7; D gene ambiguous. The germline V and J ends were trimmed by 5 bases and 7 bases, with 12 bases remaining between them. The germline V gene encodes CDR1 MNHNS and CDR2 SASEGT. The CDR3 runs 12 residues. CDR3 sequence: CASSSLRWEQYF. CDR3 nucleotide sequence: TGTGCCAGCAGTTCACTAAGGTGGGAGCAGTACTTC.

This clone is judged medium-sized. This CDR3 is CATGYGLAGGGEQYF. The CDR3 DNA reads TGTGCCACTGGGTATGGACTAGCGGGAGGAGGCGAGCAGTACTTC. This chain joins TRBV6-1 and TRBJ2-7; 14 nucleotides line up with TRBD2. Germline CDR1 reads MNHNS; CDR2 reads SASEGT. Trimming removed 10 bases from V and 6 bases from J; junction bases left unmatched: 11. The CDR3 has 15 residues.

This clone has more than one count but fewer than ten. The genes are TRBV11-3 and TRBJ2-5; TRBD2 is a possible D gene (5 bases). The V gene lost 6 bases and the J gene lost 0 bases, with 11 bases spanning the gap. Germline V gene sequence: CDR1 SGHNT, CDR2 YENEEA. The CDR3 extends over 14 amino acids. This CDR3 reads CASRIAADQETQYF. As DNA, the CDR3 is TGTGCCAGCAGGATCGCAGCGGACCAAGAGACCCAGTACTTC.

The chain has TRBV19 and TRBJ1-1; unclear D gene. The CDR3 has 14 amino acids. The V gene lost 4 bases and the J gene lost 3 bases, with 12 bases spanning the gap. CDR1 is LNHDA, CDR2 SQIVND, per germline (reference sequence). The CDR3, as DNA: TGTGCCAGTAGTAGTAAGAGGATAGACACTGAAGCTTTCTTT. Its translation: CASSSKRIDTEAFF.

The CDR3 spells CASSYRTSGTDTQYF. The CDR3 coding sequence is TGCGCCAGCAGCTACCGGACTAGCGGGACTGATACGCAGTATTTT. The chain carries TRBV5-1 and TRBJ2-3; 12 nucleotides line up with TRBD2. V trimming: 3 bases; J trimming: 6 bases; junction bases outside the gene matches: 5. CDR3 length equals 15 residues. Germline V CDR1 and CDR2: SGHRS, YFSETQ. Based on the CDR3 plus reference TRBV5-1 and TRBJ2-3, the full variable domain is KAGVTQTPRYLIKTRGQQVTLSCSPISGHRSVSWYQQTPGQGLQFLFEYFSETQRNKGNFPGRFSGRQFSNSRSEMNVSTLELGDSALYLCASSYRTSGTDTQYFGPGTRLTVL.

J is TRBJ1-1 and V is TRBV5-6; D unclear. Germline V gene sequence: CDR1 SGHDT, CDR2 YYEEEE. The CDR3 runs to 14 residues. V lost 3 bases to trimming and J lost 0 bases, with 9 bases between them. The CDR3 bases are TGTGCCAGCAGCTATGACGGGATGAACACTGAAGCTTTCTTT. Translated: CASSYDGMNTEAFF.

The V and J genes are TRBV7-9 and TRBJ2-5; weak D call: TRBD1 (6 bases). Germline-derived CDR1 and CDR2 are SEHNR and FQNEAQ (reference sequence). Trimming cost V 3 bases and J 5 bases, with 16 bases left between them. This CDR3 spans 15 amino acids. CDR3 sequence (DNA): TGTGCCAGCAGCTTCGGCCAGGGGTTAGGCGAGACCCAGTACTTC. As protein: CASSFGQGLGETQYF.

The genes are TRBV19 and TRBJ2-2, with D possibly being TRBD1 (5 bases). The CDR3 runs 15 residues. From germline, CDR1 is LNHDA and CDR2 SQIVND (reference sequence). The V end lost 7 bases, the J end lost 3 bases, and 15 bases lay between the germline ends. The CDR3 sequence is CASTHQGSYTGELFF. CDR3 nucleotides: TGTGCCAGTACCCACCAGGGTTCGTACACCGGGGAGCTGTTTTTT. Full variable domain (remainder filled in from reference TRBV19 and TRBJ2-2): DGGITQSPKYLFRKEGQNVTLSCEQNLNHDAMYWYRQDPGQGLRLIYYSQIVNDFQKGDIAEGYSVSREKKESFPLTVTSAQKNPTAFYLCASTHQGSYTGELFFGEGSRLTVL.

V is TRBV29-1 and J is TRBJ2-1; 9 bases are shared with TRBD2. Germline CDR1 is SQVTM and CDR2 is ANQGSEA. The V segment lost 5 bases and the J segment 6 bases; nucleotides outside the gene matches: 8. This CDR3 comprises 14 residues. CDR3 DNA sequence: TGCAGCGTTCTAGCGGGGATGAGGCCCAATGAGCAGTTCTTC. Translation gives CSVLAGMRPNEQFF.

This clone appeared a few times. This chain joins TRBV19 and TRBJ1-5; 7 nucleotides agree with TRBD1. The CDR3 has 13 amino acids. V was clipped by 7 bases and J by 9 bases; unmatched bases: 9. CDR1 is LNHDA, CDR2 SQIVND, per germline (reference sequence). The CDR3 nucleotides read TGTGCCAGTACCTCCCAGGCAGGGGGGCCCCAGCATTTT. Translated: CASTSQAGGPQHF.

The rearrangement links TRBV6-1 to TRBJ1-5; D is possibly TRBD1 (6 bases). This CDR3 comprises 15 residues. Germline V gives CDR1 MNHNS, CDR2 SASEGT. V gave up 4 bases and J gave up 0 bases, with 10 bases separating them. CDR3 sequence reads: CASSATQGSNQPQHF. The CDR3 DNA sequence: TGTGCCAGCAGTGCAACACAGGGTAGCAATCAGCCCCAGCATTTT.

V is TRBV5-8 and J is TRBJ2-6; TRBD2 aligns across 7 bases. The CDR3 extends over 15 amino acids. With 1 base clipped from V and 9 bases from J, the junction kept 7 bases outside the gene matches. The germline gives CDR1 SGHTS, CDR2 YDEGEE. The CDR3 sequence: CASSLFWGTINVLTF. CDR3 DNA: TGTGCCAGCAGCTTGTTCTGGGGGACTATCAACGTCCTGACTTTC.

This clone occurred a few times. This chain connects TRBV27 to TRBJ1-4; D is possibly TRBD1 (5 bases). CDR3 length equals 16 residues. The ends were cut back, 8 bases at V and 6 bases at J, with 22 bases in the middle. Germline V gives CDR1 MNHEY, CDR2 SMNVEV (reference sequence). The CDR3, as DNA: TGTGCCAGCTCGGCTAGGTCGGTGGGGCGAGATGAAAAACTGTTTTTT. Translating gives CASSARSVGRDEKLFF.

The chain couples TRBV25-1 to TRBJ2-1, with a possible D match to TRBD2 (6 bases). Per germline, CDR1 MGHDK and CDR2 SYGVNS. This CDR3 region has 16 residues. Trimming removed 1 base at V and 7 bases at J, with 17 bases between. The DNA of the CDR3 is TGTGCCAGCAGTGAATCTAGGAGCGTGGGGGGTAATGAGCAGTTCTTC. Protein product: CASSESRSVGGNEQFF.

This clone was counted a few times. The gene calls are TRBV10-1 and TRBJ2-7, with 10 bases fitting TRBD2. In germline, CDR1 is WNHNN, CDR2 SYGVQD (reference sequence). J gave up 6 bases and V 2 bases, and 7 bases lay outside the gene matches. This CDR3 is built from 15 residues. The CDR3 spells CASSEPSGRAAEQYF. The DNA for the CDR3 is TGCGCCAGCAGTGAGCCCAGCGGGAGGGCCGCCGAGCAGTACTTC.